This T cell receptor (beta chain) stems from a study of cytomegalovirus exposure and HLA in healthy donors. As for the study in general: Approximately 85 million unique TCRs from HLA-typed donors were held in an early release of data. Findings of the study overall: Rare TCR sequences predominated, though certain public TCRs were found in many donors. In a later analysis, a genetic analysis reported fewer productive-TCR N-insertions in an Asian-associated ancestry cluster than the cohort average.

PCR involved 60 Vbeta and 13 Jbeta primers. TCRdb's table, derived via immunoSEQ multiplex PCR, lists solely in-frame clones and lacks some. In the table there are approximately 300,000 clones, 80% to 90% of which are singletons. About this clone: The antigen is unknown.

Trimming stripped 4 bases from V and 2 bases from J, with 18 bases between. The CDR3 has 16 residues. Germline values: CDR1 SGHRS, CDR2 YFSETQ. The chain couples TRBV5-1 to TRBJ2-5; D possibly corresponds to TRBD1 (6 bases). Sample: PBMCs. This receptor was identified in a woman in her thirties or forties in good health and CMV-seropositive. CDR3 DNA sequence: TGCGCCAGCAGCGTAGGACAGCAAACATTTCAAGAGACCCAGTACTTC. The encoded protein is CASSVGQQTFQETQYF. Based on the CDR3 plus reference TRBV5-1 and TRBJ2-5, the full variable domain is KAGVTQTPRYLIKTRGQQVTLSCSPISGHRSVSWYQQTPGQGLQFLFEYFSETQRNKGNFPGRFSGRQFSNSRSEMNVSTLELGDSALYLCASSVGQQTFQETQYFGPGTRLLVL.